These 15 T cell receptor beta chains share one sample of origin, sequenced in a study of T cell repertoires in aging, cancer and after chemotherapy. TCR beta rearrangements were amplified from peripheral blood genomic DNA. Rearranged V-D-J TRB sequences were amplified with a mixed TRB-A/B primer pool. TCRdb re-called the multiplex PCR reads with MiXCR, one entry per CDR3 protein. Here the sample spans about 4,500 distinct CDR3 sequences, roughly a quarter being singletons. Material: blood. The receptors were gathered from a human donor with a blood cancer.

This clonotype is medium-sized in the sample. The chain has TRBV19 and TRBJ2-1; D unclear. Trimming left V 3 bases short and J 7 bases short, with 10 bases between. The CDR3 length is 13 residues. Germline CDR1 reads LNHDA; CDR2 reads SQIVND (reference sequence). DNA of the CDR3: TGTGCCAGTAGTATCCAAACGAAGAATGAGCAGTTCTTC. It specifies CASSIQTKNEQFF. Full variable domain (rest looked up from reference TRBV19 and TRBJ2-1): DGGITQSPKYLFRKEGQNVTLSCEQNLNHDAMYWYRQDPGQGLRLIYYSQIVNDFQKGDIAEGYSVSREKKESFPLTVTSAQKNPTAFYLCASSIQTKNEQFFGPGTRLTVL.

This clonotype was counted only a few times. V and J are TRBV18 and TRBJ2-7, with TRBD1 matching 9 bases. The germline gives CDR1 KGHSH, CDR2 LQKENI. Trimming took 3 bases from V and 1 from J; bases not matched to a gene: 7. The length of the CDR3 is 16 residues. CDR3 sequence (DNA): TGTGCCAGCTCACCGACCTCGACAGGGGGGTCCTACGAGCAGTACTTC. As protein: CASSPTSTGGSYEQYF.

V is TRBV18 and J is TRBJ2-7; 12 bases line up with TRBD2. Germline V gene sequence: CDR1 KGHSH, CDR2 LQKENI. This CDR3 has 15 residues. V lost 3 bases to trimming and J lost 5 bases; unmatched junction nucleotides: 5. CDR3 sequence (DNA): TGTGCCAGCTCACCGACTAGCGGGGGACGGAACGAGCAGTACTTC. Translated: CASSPTSGGRNEQYF.

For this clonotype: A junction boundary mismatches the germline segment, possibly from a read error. The CDR3 DNA reads TGTGCCAGCAGTTTAGATTCGGACAGGGGGAGAGGCTTC. Translating gives CASSLDSDRGRGF. The chain uses TRBV12-3 or TRBV12-4 and TRBJ2-7, with 10 bases matching TRBD1. This CDR3 region has 13 residues.

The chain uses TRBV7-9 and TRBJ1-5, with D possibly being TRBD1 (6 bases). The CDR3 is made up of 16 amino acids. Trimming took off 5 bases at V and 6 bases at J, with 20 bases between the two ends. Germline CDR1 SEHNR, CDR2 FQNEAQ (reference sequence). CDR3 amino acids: CASSPRGGGDGQPQHF. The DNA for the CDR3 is TGTGCCAGCAGCCCCAGGGGCGGAGGGGACGGTCAGCCCCAGCATTTT.

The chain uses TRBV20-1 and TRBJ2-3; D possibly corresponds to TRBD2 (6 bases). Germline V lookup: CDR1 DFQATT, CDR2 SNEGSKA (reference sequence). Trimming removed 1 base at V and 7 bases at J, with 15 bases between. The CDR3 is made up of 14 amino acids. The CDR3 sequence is CSARGWRDLNTQYF. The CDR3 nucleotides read TGCAGTGCTAGAGGTTGGAGGGATTTGAATACGCAGTATTTT.

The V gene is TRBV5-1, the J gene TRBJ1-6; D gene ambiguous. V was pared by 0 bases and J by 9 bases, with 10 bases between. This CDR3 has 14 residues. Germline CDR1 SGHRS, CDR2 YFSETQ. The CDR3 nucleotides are TGCGCCAGCAGCTTGGATTCTGGAGGTTCACCCCTCCACTTT. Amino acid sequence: CASSLDSGGSPLHF.

CDR3 DNA: TGTGCCAGCAGCCAACGAATCTACAATGAGCAGTTCTTC. Amino acid sequence: CASSQRIYNEQFF. V gene TRBV6-5 combines with J gene TRBJ2-1; D gene uncertain. CDR3 length: 13 amino acids. Germline CDR1 and CDR2: MNHEY and SVGAGI. V shed 6 bases and J shed 3 bases, with 9 bases lying between them.

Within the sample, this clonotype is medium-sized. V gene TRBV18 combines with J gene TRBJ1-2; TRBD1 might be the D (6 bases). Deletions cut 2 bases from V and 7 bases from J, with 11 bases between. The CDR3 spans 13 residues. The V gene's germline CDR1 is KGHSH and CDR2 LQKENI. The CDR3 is CASSPRGASGYTF. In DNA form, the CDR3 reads TGTGCCAGCTCACCAAGGGGGGCTAGTGGCTACACCTTC.

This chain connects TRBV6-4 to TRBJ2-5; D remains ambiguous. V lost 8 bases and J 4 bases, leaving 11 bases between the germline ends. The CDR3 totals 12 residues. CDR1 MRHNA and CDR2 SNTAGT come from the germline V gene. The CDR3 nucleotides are TGTGCCAGCGGATTAGCCCCAGAGACCCAGTACTTC. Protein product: CASGLAPETQYF.

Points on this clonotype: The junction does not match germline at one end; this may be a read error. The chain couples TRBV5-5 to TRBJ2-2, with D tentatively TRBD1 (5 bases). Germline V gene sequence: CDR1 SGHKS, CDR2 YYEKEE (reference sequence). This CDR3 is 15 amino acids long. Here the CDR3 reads CASSFAGPNAGELFF. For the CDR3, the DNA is TGTGCCAGCAGCTTTGCAGGGCCGAACGCCGGGGAGCTGTTTTTT.

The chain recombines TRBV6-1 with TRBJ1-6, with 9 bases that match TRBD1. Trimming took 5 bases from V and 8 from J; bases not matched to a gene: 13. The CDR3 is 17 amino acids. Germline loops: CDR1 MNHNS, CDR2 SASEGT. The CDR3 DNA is TGTGCCAGCAGTAGGCACAGGGGGCGTGTAAACTATTCACCCCTCCACTTT. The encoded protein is CASSRHRGRVNYSPLHF.

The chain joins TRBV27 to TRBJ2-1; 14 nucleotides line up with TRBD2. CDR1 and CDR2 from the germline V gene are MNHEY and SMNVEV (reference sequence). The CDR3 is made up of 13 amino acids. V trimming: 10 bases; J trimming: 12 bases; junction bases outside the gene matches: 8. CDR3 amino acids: CATRGLAGGRQFF. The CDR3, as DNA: TGTGCCACCAGAGGACTAGCGGGAGGACGGCAGTTCTTC.

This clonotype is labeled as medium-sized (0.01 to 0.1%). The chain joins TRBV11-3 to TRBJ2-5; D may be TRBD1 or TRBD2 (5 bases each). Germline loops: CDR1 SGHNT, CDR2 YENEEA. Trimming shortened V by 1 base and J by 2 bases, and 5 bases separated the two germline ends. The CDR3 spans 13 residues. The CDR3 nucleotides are TGTGCCAGCAGCTTAGGGGGGCAAGAGACCCAGTACTTC. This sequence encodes CASSLGGQETQYF.

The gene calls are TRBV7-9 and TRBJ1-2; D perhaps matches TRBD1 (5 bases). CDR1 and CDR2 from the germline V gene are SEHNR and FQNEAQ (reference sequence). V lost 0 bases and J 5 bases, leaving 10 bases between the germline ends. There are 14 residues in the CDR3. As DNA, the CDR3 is TGTGCCAGCAGCTTAGCGACAGCGGGATATGGCTACACCTTC. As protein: CASSLATAGYGYTF.